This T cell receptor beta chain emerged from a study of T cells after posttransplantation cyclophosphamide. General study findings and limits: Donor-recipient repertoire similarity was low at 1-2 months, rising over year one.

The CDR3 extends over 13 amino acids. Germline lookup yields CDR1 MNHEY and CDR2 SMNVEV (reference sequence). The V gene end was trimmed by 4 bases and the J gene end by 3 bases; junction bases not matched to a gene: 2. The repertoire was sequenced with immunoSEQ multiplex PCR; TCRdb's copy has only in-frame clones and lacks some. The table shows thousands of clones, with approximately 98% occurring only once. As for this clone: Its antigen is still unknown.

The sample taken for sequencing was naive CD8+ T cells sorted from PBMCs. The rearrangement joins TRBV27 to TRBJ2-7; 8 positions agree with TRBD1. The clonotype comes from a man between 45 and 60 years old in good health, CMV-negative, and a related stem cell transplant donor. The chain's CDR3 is CASSSGGYYEQYF. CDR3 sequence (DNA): TGTGCCAGCAGTTCAGGGGGCTACTACGAGCAGTACTTC.